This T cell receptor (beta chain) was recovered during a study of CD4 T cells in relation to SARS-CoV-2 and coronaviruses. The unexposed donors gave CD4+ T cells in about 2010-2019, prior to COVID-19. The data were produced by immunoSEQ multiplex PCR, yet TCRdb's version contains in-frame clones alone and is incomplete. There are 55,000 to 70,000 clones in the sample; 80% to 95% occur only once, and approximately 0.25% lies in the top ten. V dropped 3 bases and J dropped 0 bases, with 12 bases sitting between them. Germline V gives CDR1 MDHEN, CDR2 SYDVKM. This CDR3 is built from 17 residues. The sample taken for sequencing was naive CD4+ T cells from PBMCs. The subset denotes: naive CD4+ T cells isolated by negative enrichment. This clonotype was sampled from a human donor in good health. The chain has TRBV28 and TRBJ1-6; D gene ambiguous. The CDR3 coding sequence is TGTGCCAGCAGTTTCAATCCCGGGAGCTCCTATAATTCACCCCTCCACTTT. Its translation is CASSFNPGSSYNSPLHF.